This record concerns one TCR beta chain sequence. This sample is drawn from a study of blood T cell repertoires in COVID-19. Turning to the study itself: The origin of the acute and convalescent COVID-19 samples was the United States, Italy and Spain. T cells, B-cell-depleted T cells, or PBMCs supplied cDNA or gDNA.

V dropped 4 bases and J dropped 2 bases, with 20 bases sitting between them. Germline loops: CDR1 SGHRS, CDR2 YFSETQ. The CDR3 runs to 17 residues. Assay used: immunoSEQ multiplex PCR; TCRdb lists only in-frame clones, some missing. The table includes over 200,000 clones, about four fifths detected once. The chain joins TRBV5-1 to TRBJ2-3, with a weak D call TRBD2 (6 bases). Sequencing used PBMCs or T cells enriched from blood (not recorded which). This receptor was obtained from a man aged 55 to 70 who had recovered from COVID-19. Here the CDR3 reads CASSHLVSGDSTDTQYF. The CDR3 DNA follows: TGCGCCAGCAGCCATCTTGTGTCGGGGGATTCCACAGATACGCAGTATTTT.